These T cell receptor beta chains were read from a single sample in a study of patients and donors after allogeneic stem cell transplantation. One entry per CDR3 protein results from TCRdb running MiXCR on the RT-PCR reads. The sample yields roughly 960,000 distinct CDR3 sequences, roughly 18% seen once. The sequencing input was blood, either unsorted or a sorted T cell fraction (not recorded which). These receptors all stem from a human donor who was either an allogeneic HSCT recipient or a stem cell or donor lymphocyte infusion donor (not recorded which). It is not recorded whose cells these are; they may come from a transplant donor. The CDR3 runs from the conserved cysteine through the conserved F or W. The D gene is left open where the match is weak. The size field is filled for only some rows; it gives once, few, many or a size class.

CASSRPQGRQETQYF	TGTGCCAGCAGCCGACCCCAGGGGCGCCAAGAGACCCAGTACTTC	TRBJ2-5	TRBV7-9	few	-
CSAPGGGTRVAGTF	TGCAGTGCCCCTGGCGGGGGGACGCGGGTCGCGGGCACCTTC	TRBJ1-2	TRBV20-1	few	-
CATSDPGTVTGYTF	TGTGCCACCAGTGACCCCGGGACAGTAACCGGCTACACCTTC	TRBJ1-2	TRBV24-1	few	TRBD1
CASSSQGKGNEKLFF	TGCGCCAGCAGCTCGCAGGGGAAAGGGAATGAAAAACTGTTTTTT	TRBJ1-4	TRBV5-1	-	-
CASSQTPGLASDTQYF	TGCGCCAGCAGCCAGACTCCGGGACTAGCGTCAGATACGCAGTATTTT	TRBJ2-3	TRBV5-1	-	TRBD2
CASSHSGTGTYEQYF	TGTGCCAGCAGCCACTCCGGGACAGGAACCTACGAGCAGTACTTC	TRBJ2-7	TRBV12-3/TRBV12-4	-	TRBD1
CASSLSQVETQYF	TGTGCCAGCAGCTTAAGCCAAGTAGAGACCCAGTACTTC	TRBJ2-5	TRBV7-9	few	-
CASTPPMTSETYEQYF	TGTGCCAGCACCCCACCGATGACTAGCGAGACCTACGAGCAGTACTTC	TRBJ2-7	TRBV12-3/TRBV12-4	-	TRBD2
CSARADTITYEQYF	TGCAGTGCTAGAGCGGACACTATTACCTACGAGCAGTACTTC	TRBJ2-7	TRBV20-1	once	-
CASSFEGHGYTF	TGTGCCAGCAGTTTTGAGGGGCATGGCTACACCTTC	TRBJ1-2	TRBV27	few	-
CASVDRNQPQHF	TGTGCCAGCGTAGACAGAAATCAGCCCCAGCATTTT	TRBJ1-5	TRBV6-1	-	-
CASSKDRATTEAFF	TGTGCCAGCAGCAAAGACAGGGCAACCACTGAAGCTTTCTTT	TRBJ1-1	TRBV21-1	once	-
CASSPPGQGAHGYTF	TGTGCCAGCTCACCACCGGGACAGGGGGCCCATGGCTACACCTTC	TRBJ1-2	TRBV18	-	TRBD1
CASRLTGAGEKLFF	TGTGCCAGCAGGTTGACAGGGGCGGGTGAAAAACTGTTTTTT	TRBJ1-4	TRBV12-3/TRBV12-4	many	TRBD1
CASRRGQGELFF	TGTGCCAGCAGGCGGGGACAGGGGGAACTGTTTTTT	TRBJ2-2	TRBV12-3/TRBV12-4	-	TRBD1
CASSIGTGGSNEQFF	TGTGCCAGTAGTATCGGGACAGGGGGCTCGAATGAGCAGTTCTTC	TRBJ2-1	TRBV19	-	TRBD1
CASSQEGRERDEQFF	TGTGCCAGCAGCCAAGAAGGCCGGGAGAGGGATGAGCAGTTCTTC	TRBJ2-1	TRBV4-2	few	-